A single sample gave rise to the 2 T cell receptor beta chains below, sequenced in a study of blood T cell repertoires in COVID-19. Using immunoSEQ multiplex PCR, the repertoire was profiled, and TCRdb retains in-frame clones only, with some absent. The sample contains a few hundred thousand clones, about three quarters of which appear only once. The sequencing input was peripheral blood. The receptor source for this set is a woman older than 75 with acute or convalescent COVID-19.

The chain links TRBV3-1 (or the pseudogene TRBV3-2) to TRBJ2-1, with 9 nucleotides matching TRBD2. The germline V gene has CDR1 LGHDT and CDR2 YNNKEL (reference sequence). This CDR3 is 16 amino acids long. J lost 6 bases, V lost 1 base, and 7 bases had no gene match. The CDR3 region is CASSQVLVAGANEQFF. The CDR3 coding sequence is TGTGCCAGCAGCCAAGTCTTAGTAGCGGGAGCCAATGAGCAGTTCTTC.

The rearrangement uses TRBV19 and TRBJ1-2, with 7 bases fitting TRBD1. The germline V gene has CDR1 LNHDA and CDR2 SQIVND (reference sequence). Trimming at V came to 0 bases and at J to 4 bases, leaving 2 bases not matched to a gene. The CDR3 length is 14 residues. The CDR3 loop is CASSIDGTAYGYTF. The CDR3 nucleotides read TGTGCCAGTAGTATAGACGGGACAGCCTATGGCTACACCTTC.